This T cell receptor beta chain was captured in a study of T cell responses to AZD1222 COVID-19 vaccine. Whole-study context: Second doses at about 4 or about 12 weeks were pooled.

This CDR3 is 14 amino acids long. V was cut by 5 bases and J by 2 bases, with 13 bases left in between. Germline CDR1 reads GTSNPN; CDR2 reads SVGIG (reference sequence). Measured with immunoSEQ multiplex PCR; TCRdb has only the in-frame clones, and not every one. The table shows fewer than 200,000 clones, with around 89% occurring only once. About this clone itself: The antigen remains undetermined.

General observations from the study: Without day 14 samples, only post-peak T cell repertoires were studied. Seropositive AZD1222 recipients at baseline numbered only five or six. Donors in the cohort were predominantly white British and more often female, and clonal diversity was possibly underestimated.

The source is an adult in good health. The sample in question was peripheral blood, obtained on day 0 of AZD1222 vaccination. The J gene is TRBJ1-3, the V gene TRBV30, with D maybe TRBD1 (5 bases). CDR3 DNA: TGTGCCTGGGGGGACCTTCGAACTGGAAACACCATATATTTT. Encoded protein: CAWGDLRTGNTIYF. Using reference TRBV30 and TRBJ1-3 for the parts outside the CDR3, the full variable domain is SQTIHQWPATLVQPVGSPLSLECTVEGTSNPNLYWYRQAAGRGLQLLFYSVGIGQISSEVPQNLSASRPQDRQFILSSKKLLLSDSGFYLCAWGDLRTGNTIYFGEGSWLTVV.